This entry lists 16 T cell receptor beta chains sequenced from one sample in a study of cytomegalovirus exposure and HLA in healthy donors. PCR used 60 Vbeta primers and 13 Jbeta primers. Data came from immunoSEQ multiplex PCR; TCRdb stores just in-frame clones and leaves some out. This sample has 150,000 to 200,000 clones, with around 79% found just once. Sequencing was done on a sample of PBMCs. These receptors all stem from a man in his fifties or sixties in good health and CMV-seropositive.

The rearrangement links TRBV5-1 to TRBJ1-3; D gene unclear. Per the germline V gene, CDR1 is SGHRS and CDR2 is YFSETQ. Deletions cut 0 bases from V and 2 bases from J, with 9 bases between. The CDR3 totals 15 residues. This CDR3 reads CASSLDGGPGNTIYF. In DNA form, the CDR3 reads TGCGCCAGCAGCTTGGATGGAGGACCTGGAAACACCATATATTTT.

This clone showed up just a few times. V gene TRBV27 combines with J gene TRBJ2-5; 7 nucleotides line up with TRBD1. Germline V gene data show CDR1 as MNHEY and CDR2 as SMNVEV (reference sequence). The J segment lost 5 bases and the V segment lost 3 bases, leaving 6 bases of the junction unmatched. This CDR3 has 14 amino acids. CDR3 in amino acids: CASSFIGGRETQYF. The CDR3 DNA sequence: TGTGCCAGCAGTTTTATAGGGGGCCGGGAGACCCAGTACTTC.

J is TRBJ1-4 and V is TRBV18, with a possible D match to TRBD1 (6 bases). From germline, CDR1 is KGHSH and CDR2 LQKENI. Trimming removed 6 bases from V and 0 bases from J, with 20 bases in between. There are 18 residues in the CDR3. The CDR3 bases are TGTGCCAGCTCCCCTTCCCCATTTGGACAGCCAACTAATGAAAAACTGTTTTTT. Translated, it gives CASSPSPFGQPTNEKLFF.

The CDR3, as DNA: TGTGCCTGGAGTACATGGGGACTAGCGGGGGGGGGTGAGCAGTATTTT. Translated: CAWSTWGLAGGGEQYF. This chain connects TRBV30 to TRBJ2-3, with TRBD2 identical over 16 bases. This CDR3 has 16 residues. V lost 2 bases to trimming and J lost 11 bases; unmatched junction nucleotides: 10. Germline lookup yields CDR1 GTSNPN and CDR2 SVGIG (reference sequence).

The V and J genes are TRBV27 and TRBJ2-2; D may be TRBD1 (6 bases). The CDR3 is 15 amino acids. The V end was cut by 5 bases, the J end by 4 bases, with 14 bases between. Germline loops: CDR1 MNHEY, CDR2 SMNVEV (reference sequence). CDR3 sequence (DNA): TGTGCCAGCAGTCCCACAGGGCTCATCACCGGGGAGCTGTTTTTT. Translation: CASSPTGLITGELFF.

The V gene is TRBV7-2, the J gene TRBJ1-2, with TRBD1 identical over 8 bases. The germline V gene encodes CDR1 SGHTA and CDR2 FQGNSA. The CDR3 totals 15 residues. V lost 4 bases, J lost 2 bases, and 6 bases stayed unmatched. DNA of the CDR3: TGTGCCAGCAGCTCCCGTGGACAGGGAAACTATGGCTACACCTTC. Encoded protein: CASSSRGQGNYGYTF.

This clone was recorded a few times. V usage is TRBV9 and J usage is TRBJ2-2; D not certain. Germline CDR1 and CDR2: SGDLS and YYNGEE. This CDR3 has 18 residues. V lost 3 bases and J 3 bases, leaving 21 bases between the germline ends. The CDR3 nucleotides read TGTGCCAGCAGCGAAGGTTTAGACAACAGCTATTACACCGGGGAGCTGTTTTTT. This codes for CASSEGLDNSYYTGELFF.

The genes are TRBV10-1 and TRBJ1-3; D unclear. Per germline, CDR1 WNHNN and CDR2 SYGVQD (reference sequence). Trimming left V 0 bases short and J 4 bases short, with 10 bases between. The CDR3 length is 15 residues. DNA for the CDR3: TGCGCCAGCAGTGAGTCTCTTGGAGCAGGAAACACCATATATTTT. This sequence encodes CASSESLGAGNTIYF.

This sequence joins TRBV6-5 and TRBJ2-3, with 8 positions matching TRBD1. Germline V gives CDR1 MNHEY, CDR2 SVGAGI. The junction had 5 bases not matched to a gene; V was cut back by 4 bases and J by 2 bases. The CDR3 sequence is 15 residues long. This CDR3 reads CASSSRDRLTDTQYF. The CDR3 DNA reads as TGTGCCAGCAGTTCCCGGGACAGGCTCACAGATACGCAGTATTTT.

The V call is TRBV29-1, the J call TRBJ2-7; 9 bases match TRBD1. CDR3 length equals 14 residues. Per germline, CDR1 SQVTM and CDR2 ANQGSEA. V lost 6 bases to trimming and J lost 6 bases; unmatched junction nucleotides: 12. CDR3 sequence reads: CSVATGTGMLEQYF. For the CDR3, the DNA is TGCAGCGTGGCCACCGGGACAGGGATGCTCGAGCAGTACTTC.

The V and J genes are TRBV27 and TRBJ1-5; D ambiguous. The CDR3 is 14 amino acids. Germline V gives CDR1 MNHEY, CDR2 SMNVEV (reference sequence). V lost 9 bases, J lost 0 bases, and 12 bases lay in between. The CDR3 sequence is CARNSPYSNQPQHF. In DNA form, the CDR3 reads TGTGCCAGAAACTCGCCATATAGCAATCAGCCCCAGCATTTT.

The chain joins TRBV4-2 to TRBJ1-5, with D possibly matching TRBD1 (6 bases). V lost 0 bases to trimming and J lost 6 bases, with 12 bases between them. The germline V gene has CDR1 LGHNA and CDR2 YNFKEQ. This CDR3 has 15 residues. This CDR3 reads CASSQESGGVQPQHF. The CDR3 nucleotides are TGTGCCAGCAGCCAAGAGAGTGGGGGCGTTCAGCCCCAGCATTTT.

J is TRBJ2-7 and V is TRBV14, with 9 nucleotides matching TRBD1. Germline CDR1 reads SGHDN; CDR2 reads FVKESK. J lost 3 bases, V lost 4 bases, and 4 bases had no gene match. The CDR3 spans 14 residues. The CDR3 nucleotides read TGTGCCAGCAGCCCGGGACAGGGACTCTACGAGCAGTACTTC. Amino acids: CASSPGQGLYEQYF. Based on the CDR3 plus reference TRBV14 and TRBJ2-7, the full variable domain is EAGVTQFPSHSVIEKGQTVTLRCDPISGHDNLYWYRRVMGKEIKFLLHFVKESKQDESGMPNNRFLAERTGGTYSTLKVQPAELEDSGVYFCASSPGQGLYEQYFGPGTRLTVT.

The chain employs TRBV15 and TRBJ2-7; TRBD1 matches at 7 bases. J was trimmed by 3 bases and V by 0 bases; bases with no gene match: 5. Per germline, CDR1 LNHNV and CDR2 YYDKDF (reference sequence). This CDR3 is 15 amino acids long. In nucleotides, the CDR3 is TGTGCCACCAGCAGAGATCAGACAGGGTTCTACGAGCAGTACGTC. It translates to CATSRDQTGFYEQYV.

The chain combines TRBV5-5 with TRBJ1-4; 7 bases are shared with TRBD1. CDR3 size: 15 residues. The J segment lost 8 bases and the V segment lost 4 bases, leaving 11 bases of the junction unmatched. Germline V gene sequence: CDR1 SGHKS, CDR2 YYEKEE (reference sequence). CDR3 residues: CASSPGQAAREKLFF. The CDR3 DNA sequence: TGTGCCAGCAGCCCAGGACAGGCCGCAAGAGAAAAACTGTTTTTT.

This clone was seen more than once but under ten times. The chain uses TRBV6-1 and TRBJ2-7; D not resolved. This CDR3 comprises 15 residues. V gave up 3 bases and J gave up 5 bases, with 17 bases separating them. Looked up from germline, CDR1 is MNHNS and CDR2 is SASEGT. CDR3 in amino acids: CASSEVTDYFNEQYF. In DNA form, the CDR3 reads TGTGCCAGCAGTGAGGTTACAGATTACTTTAACGAGCAGTACTTC.